Below, 23 T cell receptor beta chains from the same sample are listed, as sequenced in a study of immune characterization of retroperitoneal liposarcoma. One entry per CDR3 protein, called by TCRdb with MiXCR from the PCR reads. This sample has more than 8,000 distinct CDR3 sequences, with approximately 39% found just once. Sequencing input: tumor tissue. These receptors all stem from a male donor with retroperitoneal liposarcoma.

V is TRBV12-3 or TRBV12-4 and J is TRBJ2-1, with D possibly being TRBD1 (6 bases). The V gene lost 6 bases and the J gene lost 5 bases, with 11 bases spanning the gap. This CDR3 is built from 13 residues. This CDR3 reads CASRPRTDNEQFF. The CDR3, as DNA: TGTGCCAGCAGGCCGAGGACAGACAATGAGCAGTTCTTC.

There are a few counts of this clonotype. This chain uses TRBV6-1 with TRBJ1-1, with D unresolved. V lost 6 bases to trimming and J lost 0 bases, with 14 bases between them. This CDR3 contains 15 residues. Per the germline V gene, CDR1 is MNHNS and CDR2 is SASEGT. The CDR3 coding sequence is TGTGCCAGCAGAGCCCAGGCAGGACTGAACACTGAAGCTTTCTTT. Protein sequence: CASRAQAGLNTEAFF.

This clonotype is judged medium-sized. The rearrangement uses TRBV12-3 or TRBV12-4 and TRBJ2-5; 8 bases agree with TRBD1. The CDR3 is made up of 15 amino acids. Trimming cost V 1 base and J 2 bases; bases outside gene matches: 3. CDR3 loop: CASSLGQGIQETQYF. In DNA form, the CDR3 reads TGTGCCAGCAGTTTAGGACAGGGGATTCAAGAGACCCAGTACTTC.

The V gene is TRBV11-3, the J gene TRBJ1-3; D is ambiguous. This CDR3 has 15 residues. CDR1 SGHNT and CDR2 YENEEA come from the germline V gene. V was trimmed by 5 bases and J by 0 bases, leaving 11 bases between them. CDR3 residues: CASSRGVNSGNTIYF. The CDR3 DNA reads TGTGCCAGCAGCCGCGGGGTAAACTCTGGAAACACCATATATTTT.

The rearrangement joins TRBV4-3 to TRBJ2-3, with D possibly being TRBD2 (5 bases). The ends were cut back, 4 bases at V and 3 bases at J, with 14 bases in the middle. CDR3 size: 15 residues. The V gene's germline CDR1 is LGHNA and CDR2 YSLEER. This chain's CDR3 is CASSPLGMSTDTQYF. The CDR3 nucleotides are TGCGCCAGCAGCCCTCTCGGGATGTCTACAGATACGCAGTATTTT.

Sample share makes this clonotype medium-sized. V is TRBV7-8 and J is TRBJ1-1; TRBD1 matches 9 bases. The ends lost 3 bases at V and 5 bases at J; junction bases unmatched: 4. Germline V gives CDR1 SGHVS, CDR2 FQNEAQ. The CDR3 spans 14 residues. CDR3 protein: CASSLGQGRTEAFF. The CDR3 DNA reads as TGTGCCAGCAGCTTGGGACAGGGAAGAACTGAAGCTTTCTTT.

The rearrangement joins TRBV7-3 to TRBJ2-5, with D tentatively TRBD1 or TRBD2 (6 bases each). With the DNA end fitting TRBJ2-7 better, the J assignment may be wrong. This CDR3 is 16 amino acids long. The V gene's germline CDR1 is SGHTA and CDR2 FQGTGA. CDR3 protein: CASSPTGAGSGYEQYF. CDR3 DNA sequence: TGTGCCAGCAGCCCCACGGGGGCGGGGTCGGGCTACGAGCAGTACTTC.

This clonotype was seen a few times. In DNA, the CDR3 is TGTGCCAGCAGTTTATCTGTCACGGACGGTGAGCAGTTCTTC. Protein sequence: CASSLSVTDGEQFF. This chain links TRBV27 with TRBJ2-5, with D uncertain. The J call is uncertain, as TRBJ2-1 better fits the DNA end. This CDR3 spans 14 amino acids. CDR1 MNHEY and CDR2 SMNVEV come from the germline V gene (reference sequence).

This rearrangement joins TRBV27 to TRBJ2-1; tentative D call: TRBD2 (6 bases). The J call may be incorrect, as the DNA end agrees better with TRBJ2-7. This CDR3 has 15 residues. Germline assignment: CDR1 MNHEY and CDR2 SMNVEV (reference sequence). CDR3 sequence (DNA): TGTGCCAGCAGTTTACGGCAGGGACTCTCCTACGAGCAGTACTTC. Residues: CASSLRQGLSYEQYF.

The sample holds a few counts of this clonotype. V gene TRBV10-1 combines with J gene TRBJ2-2, with D possibly TRBD1 on 5 matching bases. V lost 5 bases and J lost 7, with 11 bases in between. The CDR3 covers 13 residues. CDR1 and CDR2 from the germline V gene are WNHNN and SYGVQD (reference sequence). Here the CDR3 DNA reads TGCGCCAGCAGTCCAGGGATGCGCGGGGAGCTGTTTTTT. Protein: CASSPGMRGELFF.

Notes on this clonotype: Just one base apart from a much larger clone, this may be a read error. J is TRBJ2-5 and V is TRBV11-3, with D unclear. The CDR3 has 17 amino acids. Germline lookup yields CDR1 SGHNT and CDR2 YENEEA. The CDR3 bases are TGTGCCAGCAGCTTAGATCTTGTGGCCGACCCGCAGGACGAGCAGTTATTC. Amino acid sequence: CASSLDLVADPQDEQLF.

This clonotype was detected a few times. The V and J genes are TRBV7-8 and TRBJ2-5; 12 bases are a match to TRBD2. The CDR3 length is 15 residues. With V trimmed by 1 base and J by 11 bases, 8 bases remained unmatched. Germline lookup yields CDR1 SGHVS and CDR2 FQNEAQ. CDR3 in amino acids: CASSLEGLAGWEQYF. CDR3 in DNA: TGTGCCAGCAGCTTAGAGGGACTAGCGGGTTGGGAGCAGTACTTC.

The J gene is TRBJ2-2, the V gene TRBV6-5; D is unresolved. Germline values: CDR1 MNHEY, CDR2 SVGAGI. The V end was cut by 7 bases, the J end by 7 bases, with 10 bases between. The CDR3 sequence is 12 residues long. CDR3 DNA: TGTGCCAGCATAGGTAGTAGCGGGGAGCTGTTTTTT. Amino acids: CASIGSSGELFF.

This clonotype turned up a few times. V is TRBV6-1 and J is TRBJ2-3; 12 nucleotides line up with TRBD2. The CDR3 extends over 16 amino acids. The V and J ends lost 7 bases and 1 base, in that order; junction bases with no gene match: 6. Germline CDR1 MNHNS, CDR2 SASEGT. This CDR3 reads CASITSSGGGTDTQYF. CDR3 in DNA: TGTGCCAGCATCACTTCTAGCGGGGGGGGCACAGATACGCAGTATTTT.

V and J are TRBV6-6 and TRBJ1-1; unclear D gene. The V gene lost 5 bases and the J gene lost 7 bases, with 17 bases spanning the gap. From germline, CDR1 is MNHNY and CDR2 SVGAGI (reference sequence). This CDR3 region has 14 residues. CDR3 coding DNA: TGTGCCAGCAGTAAAGACGCCCGATTAAGTGAAGCTTTCTTT. Its protein is CASSKDARLSEAFF.

V usage is TRBV10-2 and J usage is TRBJ2-5; 10 nucleotides line up with TRBD2. The J call may be in error: the DNA end matches TRBJ2-7 better. Per germline, CDR1 WSHSY and CDR2 SAAADI. The CDR3 contains 14 residues. CDR3 in DNA: TGCGCCAGCAGTATTAGCGGGAGGAACTACGAGCAGTACTTC. Its translation is CASSISGRNYEQYF.

V usage is TRBV7-4 and J usage is TRBJ2-1, with TRBD2 as a possible D gene (6 bases). CDR1 is SGHVT and CDR2 is SQSDAQ in the germline V gene. The CDR3 has 12 amino acids. Trimming left V 1 base short and J 9 bases short, with 7 bases between. The CDR3 DNA is TGTGCCAGCAGCTTAGGGAGGGGTGAGCAGTTCTTC. Protein product: CASSLGRGEQFF.

This clonotype is medium-sized. This chain joins TRBV7-2 and TRBJ2-3, with 7 bases that match TRBD1. The CDR3 runs 17 residues. The germline CDR1 and CDR2 sequences are SGHTA and FQGNSA. V lost 5 bases and J lost 2; bases outside the gene matches: 13. The CDR3 here is CASSPWAGDRDTDTQYF. The DNA for the CDR3 is TGTGCCAGCAGCCCATGGGCAGGAGACAGGGACACAGATACGCAGTATTTT.

J is TRBJ2-5 and V is TRBV24-1; D uncertain. Gene TRBJ2-7 matches the end of the DNA better, so the J call may be wrong. CDR1 is KGHDR and CDR2 is SFDVKD in the germline V gene. This CDR3 contains 16 residues. CDR3 loop: CATSEPQRRVTYEQYF. CDR3 coding DNA: TGTGCCACCAGTGAGCCCCAGCGTAGAGTAACCTACGAGCAGTACTTC.

By share of the sample, this clonotype is medium-sized. The chain couples TRBV7-2 to TRBJ2-1; D perhaps matches TRBD2 (6 bases). Judging by the DNA end, TRBJ2-7 fits better; the J call may be wrong. The CDR3 runs 18 residues. CDR1 is SGHTA, CDR2 FQGNSA, per germline. The CDR3 DNA reads TGTGCCAGCAGCTTAGTTGTGTGGGAGGCAGGTTCCTACAATGAGCAGTACTTC. Translating it yields CASSLVVWEAGSYNEQYF.

The chain links TRBV6-1 to TRBJ2-3; TRBD1 agrees at 9 bases. The CDR3 has 15 residues. Germline V CDR1 and CDR2: MNHNS, SASEGT. The junction had 4 bases not matched to a gene; V was cut back by 4 bases and J by 2 bases. The CDR3 region is CASSAGQGNTDTQYF. The CDR3 DNA reads as TGTGCCAGCAGTGCGGGACAGGGAAACACAGATACGCAGTATTTT.

The chain recombines TRBV19 with TRBJ2-5, with 7 bases lining up with TRBD1. The assigned J gene may be wrong: the sequence end matches TRBJ2-7 better. CDR1 LNHDA and CDR2 SQIVND come from the germline V gene (reference sequence). The CDR3 spans 14 residues. The CDR3 DNA reads as TGTGCCAGTAGTCCGCGACAGGGCACCTACGAGCAGTACTTC. This codes for CASSPRQGTYEQYF.

This clonotype has more than one count but fewer than ten. V gene TRBV12-3 or TRBV12-4 combines with J gene TRBJ2-7; D remains ambiguous. The J call could be wrong; TRBJ2-1 is a better fit for the DNA end. CDR3 size: 13 residues. The CDR3 sequence: CASSFLTDNEQFF. For the CDR3, the DNA is TGTGCCAGCAGTTTTTTGACGGACAATGAGCAGTTCTTC.